The clone carrying this T cell receptor beta chain has just a few counts. Its ends do not fully match the called genes, so a read error is possible. The CDR3 sequence is 12 residues long. Germline values: CDR1 MNHNS, CDR2 SASEGT. TCRdb re-derived calls from the 5' RACE reads in MiXCR, one entry per CDR3 protein. The table lists 300,000 or so distinct CDR3 sequences, 10% to 15% of them singletons. The data were taken from a study of T cells after yellow fever vaccination. The specimen was CD4+ T cells sorted from PBMCs, collected 45 days after the yellow fever booster vaccination. The source is a man aged 30-40 years who received the YFV17D yellow fever vaccine. This chain joins TRBV6-1 and TRBJ2-2; unclear D gene. CDR3 region: CASNEVAGELFF. Here the CDR3 DNA reads TGTGCCAGCAATGAAGTGGCCGGGGAGCTGTTTTTT.